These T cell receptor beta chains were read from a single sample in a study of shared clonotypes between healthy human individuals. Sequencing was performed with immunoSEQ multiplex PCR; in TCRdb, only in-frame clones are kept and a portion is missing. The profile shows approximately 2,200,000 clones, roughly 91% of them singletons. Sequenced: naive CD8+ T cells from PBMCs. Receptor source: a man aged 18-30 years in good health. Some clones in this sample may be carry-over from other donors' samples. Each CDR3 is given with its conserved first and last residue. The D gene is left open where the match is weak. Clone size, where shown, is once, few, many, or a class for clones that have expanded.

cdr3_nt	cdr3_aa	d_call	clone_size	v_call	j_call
TGTGCCAGCAGCTTAAACGTCCAGGGGAGAACTGAAGCTTTCTTT	CASSLNVQGRTEAFF	.	.	TRBV11-2	TRBJ1-1
TGCAGCGTTGAAGTCGGGCTAGCGGGAGGAGAGACCCAGTACTTC	CSVEVGLAGGETQYF	TRBD2	.	TRBV29-1	TRBJ2-5
TGTGCCAGCAGTTACTCAGGACGGTCCTACGAGCAGTACTTC	CASSYSGRSYEQYF	.	.	TRBV6-5	TRBJ2-7
TGTGCCAGTAGTATTCTATCCGGGACTAGCGAGCAGTACTTC	CASSILSGTSEQYF	TRBD2	once	TRBV19	TRBJ2-7
TGTGCCAGCAGTCCACTTAAGGGGGGGAGGACTGAAGCTTTCTTT	CASSPLKGGRTEAFF	.	.	TRBV6-6	TRBJ1-1
TGTGCCAGCAGCTTCGAGATCGGGACGGGTGGCTACACCTTC	CASSFEIGTGGYTF	.	.	TRBV7-6	TRBJ1-2
TGTGCCAGCAGTTACCCCCCTAGTGTAGTAACAGATACGCAGTATTTT	CASSYPPSVVTDTQYF	.	.	TRBV28	TRBJ2-3
TGCAGCTCAACCTCGCCCCGGGGGTATGCTTTCTTT	CSSTSPRGYAFF	.	few	TRBV29-1	TRBJ1-1
TGTGCCAGCAGCCAAGCGGAGCCCTCCTACAATGAGCAGTTCTTC	CASSQAEPSYNEQFF	.	.	TRBV27	TRBJ2-1
TGTGCCAGCAGCTTAGCCAGGGCCTACGAGCAGTACTTC	CASSLARAYEQYF	.	.	TRBV13	TRBJ2-7
TGTGCCATCAGTGAGTCAATGGTAGCGAAGAACACCGGGGAGCTGTTTTTT	CAISESMVAKNTGELFF	.	.	TRBV10-3	TRBJ2-2
TGCGCCAGCCTGACTAGCGGGAGAAGGACTTACTCCTACGAGCAGTACTTC	CASLTSGRRTYSYEQYF	TRBD2	few	TRBV5-1	TRBJ2-7
TGTGCCAGCAGCGCCCTAGTTACCCTCCCACTCTCCTACAATGAGCAGTTCTTC	CASSALVTLPLSYNEQFF	.	.	TRBV11-2	TRBJ2-1
TGTGCCAGCAGCCCTAGGAGGGTAATAGAGACCCAGTACTTC	CASSPRRVIETQYF	.	.	TRBV7-8	TRBJ2-5
TGCGCCAGCAGCTTGAGTAGGTTGAACACTGAAGCTTTCTTT	CASSLSRLNTEAFF	.	few	TRBV5-1	TRBJ1-1
TGTGCCAGCAGCTATTATAGGCATTCCGGCTACACCTTC	CASSYYRHSGYTF	.	.	TRBV27	TRBJ1-2
TGTGCCTGGAGCGCTGGGACAGACTCCTACGAGCAGTACTTC	CAWSAGTDSYEQYF	TRBD1	.	TRBV30	TRBJ2-7
TGTGCCAGCAGCTTGGTGGGGACAGCAAAATTAGATACGCAGTATTTT	CASSLVGTAKLDTQYF	TRBD1	.	TRBV7-9	TRBJ2-3
TGTGCCAGCAGCTTAGTAAAGGGAATAGGGGAAAAACTGTTTTTT	CASSLVKGIGEKLFF	.	.	TRBV7-6	TRBJ1-4
TGTGCCAGCAGCTTAGGGGGTGTGCAGCCCCAGCATTTT	CASSLGGVQPQHF	.	.	TRBV7-9	TRBJ1-5
TGTGCCAGCAGCGCCCCGGGGGGGCTGAACACCGGGGAGCTGTTTTTT	CASSAPGGLNTGELFF	TRBD2	.	TRBV9	TRBJ2-2
TGTGCCAGCAGCTTAGCGTTTGCAGCCTACGAGCAGTACTTC	CASSLAFAAYEQYF	.	.	TRBV7-8	TRBJ2-7
TGTGCCAGCAGCCCCCGGGGCCTTGAAGAGACCCAGTACTTC	CASSPRGLEETQYF	.	.	TRBV9	TRBJ2-5
TGTGCCACCAGCAGTAATAGGGGTCGAGAGACCCAGTACTTC	CATSSNRGRETQYF	.	.	TRBV15	TRBJ2-5
TGTGCCAGTAACAACGACAGGGATAACTACGAGCAGTACTTC	CASNNDRDNYEQYF	TRBD1	.	TRBV28	TRBJ2-7
TGTGCCAGCAGTGCCACAACAGGGCTAACTACCGTCGAGCAGTACTTC	CASSATTGLTTVEQYF	.	.	TRBV27	TRBJ2-7
TGTGCCAGAAGCTCACATGAACGCCACAGGGGGCGAGGCTACACCTTC	CARSSHERHRGRGYTF	TRBD1	.	TRBV5-3	TRBJ1-2
TGTGCCAGTAGCGGACAGGGACACCGGAATGAGCAGTTCTTC	CASSGQGHRNEQFF	TRBD1	.	TRBV19	TRBJ2-1
TGCAGCGTCCGACCTTCCAGCGACGTAAACTATGGCTACACCTTC	CSVRPSSDVNYGYTF	.	.	TRBV29-1	TRBJ1-2
TGCGCCGGTAGTATGGGGCAGGGCTACGAGCAGTACTTC	CAGSMGQGYEQYF	.	.	TRBV10-2	TRBJ2-7
TGTGCCAGCAGCCCGTTAAGGGTGGGTTATAGCAATCAGCCCCAGCATTTT	CASSPLRVGYSNQPQHF	.	.	TRBV28	TRBJ1-5